This is a list of T cell receptor beta chains from one sample in a study of T cell responses to AZD1222 COVID-19 vaccine. Libraries were prepared by immunoSEQ multiplex PCR; TCRdb keeps only in-frame clonotypes and omits some of them. Of under 200,000 clones in the sample, 88% were seen once. The sample in question was peripheral blood, obtained 28 days after the second AZD1222 dose. The receptors originated from an adult who received the AZD1222 COVID-19 vaccine. CDR3s leave out the opening cysteine and the closing phenylalanine or tryptophan. A row's size may be missing; if present it is once, few, many or a size class.

cdr3_aa,v_call,j_call,clone_size
ASSRWDSQETQY,TRBV5-1,TRBJ2-5,NA
ASSLDGSGSQETQY,TRBV7-9,TRBJ2-5,NA
ASSPGLATYNEQF,TRBV7-9,TRBJ2-1,NA
ASSQVEGSSYNSPLH,TRBV18,TRBJ1-6,NA
ASSLTGAGNTIY,TRBV5-6,TRBJ1-3,NA
ASSLTARDEQF,TRBV7-3,TRBJ2-1,NA
ASSMGPRAAF,TRBV19,TRBJ1-1,NA
ASSYHQGRDSPSYNEQF,TRBV6-2/TRBV6-3,TRBJ2-1,NA
ATSDFYEQY,TRBV24-1,TRBJ2-7,NA
ASSQEGLASGSFYEQY,TRBV4-2,TRBJ2-7,NA
ASSDLDSNQPQH,TRBV28,TRBJ1-5,NA
ASSQGRSVVNTEAF,TRBV14,TRBJ1-1,few
ASSIPGQNYGYT,TRBV5-4,TRBJ1-2,NA
ASSLTLAIDEQF,TRBV19,TRBJ2-1,NA
ASSDRDNNEQF,TRBV6-4,TRBJ2-1,few
ASSLGQGGGTEAF,TRBV28,TRBJ1-1,NA
ASSQEGAGGKNTEAF,TRBV4-3,TRBJ1-1,NA
ASSPGTGPTGELF,TRBV28,TRBJ2-2,NA
ASSPGNRGYGYT,TRBV7-3,TRBJ1-2,NA
SVDGGSTDTQY,TRBV29-1,TRBJ2-3,NA
ASSQRVGPVGIAKNIQY,TRBV4-3,TRBJ2-4,NA
ASSYRSGNTIY,TRBV6-5,TRBJ1-3,NA
ASSYGQMQETQY,TRBV6-6,TRBJ2-5,NA
ASSLIPGQSYEQY,TRBV7-2,TRBJ2-7,NA
ASSSQGVENIQY,TRBV5-4,TRBJ2-4,NA
ASSSTGVSNQPQH,TRBV7-2,TRBJ1-5,NA
ASTILTGGASYEQY,TRBV6-6,TRBJ2-7,NA
ASSTQEGKNIQY,TRBV6-2/TRBV6-3,TRBJ2-4,NA
AISELGHIEAF,TRBV10-3,TRBJ1-1,once
ASSPGTSIPNQETQY,TRBV18,TRBJ2-5,NA
SVDRGSNQPQH,TRBV29-1,TRBJ1-5,NA
ASSGQNYGYT,TRBV19,TRBJ1-2,NA
ASSAPAIHGSRGNEQF,TRBV21-1,TRBJ2-1,NA
ASSSPGPPSSWETQY,TRBV5-1,TRBJ2-5,NA
ASSPLAGGLETQY,TRBV7-2,TRBJ2-5,NA
ASGSIPASTGELF,TRBV28,TRBJ2-2,NA
ASLDRGRHTQY,TRBV25-1,TRBJ2-3,NA
AISDNRAGKSYEQY,TRBV10-3,TRBJ2-7,NA
ASSFHRGGTGELF,TRBV19,TRBJ2-2,NA
ASTPRQSMNTEAF,TRBV6-2/TRBV6-3,TRBJ1-1,many
ASSLLTGKVGDEQF,TRBV28,TRBJ2-1,NA